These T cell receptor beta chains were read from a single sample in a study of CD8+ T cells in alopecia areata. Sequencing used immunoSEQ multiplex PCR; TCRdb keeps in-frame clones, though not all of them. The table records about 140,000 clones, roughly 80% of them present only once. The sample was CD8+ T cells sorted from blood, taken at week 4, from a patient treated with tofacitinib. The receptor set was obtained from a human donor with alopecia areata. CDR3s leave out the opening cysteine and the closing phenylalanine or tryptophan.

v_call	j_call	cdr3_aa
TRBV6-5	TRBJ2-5	ASTRTGKQETQY
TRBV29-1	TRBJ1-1	SLTFGVNTEAF
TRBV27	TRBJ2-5	ASSNRQGKETQY
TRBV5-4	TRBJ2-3	ASSLKGEGADTQY
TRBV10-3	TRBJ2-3	AISERTIRGGTQY
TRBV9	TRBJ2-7	ASSPGTGNYEQY
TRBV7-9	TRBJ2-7	ASSSQGTHEQY
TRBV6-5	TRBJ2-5	ASRMSWGEETQY
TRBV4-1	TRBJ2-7	ASSQGRERGSYEQY
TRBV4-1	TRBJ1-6	ASRNGGGNSPLH
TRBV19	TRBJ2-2	ASSIYRGTGELF
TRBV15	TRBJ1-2	ATWGTGYGYT
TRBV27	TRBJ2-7	ASSPGTLALYEQY
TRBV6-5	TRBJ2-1	ASSDTDLGNEQF
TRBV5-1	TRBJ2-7	ASSWGQGASSYEQY
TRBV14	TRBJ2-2	ASSQVETGELF
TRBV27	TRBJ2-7	ASSFKGEQY
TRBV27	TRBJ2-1	ASSYGTSGNEQF
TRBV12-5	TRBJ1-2	ASGFPTPLWYGYT
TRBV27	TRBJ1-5	ASSLSGWNQPQH
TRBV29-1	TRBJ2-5	SVSSILAETQY
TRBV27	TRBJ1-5	ASSQAGGQPQH
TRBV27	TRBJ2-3	ASSFFGTDTQY
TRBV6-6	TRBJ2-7	ASSYSVTGVAYEQY
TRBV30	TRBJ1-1	AWRVSWNTEAF
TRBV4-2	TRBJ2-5	ASSTLAGAETQY
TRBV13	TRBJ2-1	ASSPGLIYNEQF
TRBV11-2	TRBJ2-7	ASSYSLEVPTYEQY
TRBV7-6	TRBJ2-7	ASSSGLDPYEQY
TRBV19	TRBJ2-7	ASSIIHSRSREQY
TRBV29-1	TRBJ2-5	SIQYQETQY